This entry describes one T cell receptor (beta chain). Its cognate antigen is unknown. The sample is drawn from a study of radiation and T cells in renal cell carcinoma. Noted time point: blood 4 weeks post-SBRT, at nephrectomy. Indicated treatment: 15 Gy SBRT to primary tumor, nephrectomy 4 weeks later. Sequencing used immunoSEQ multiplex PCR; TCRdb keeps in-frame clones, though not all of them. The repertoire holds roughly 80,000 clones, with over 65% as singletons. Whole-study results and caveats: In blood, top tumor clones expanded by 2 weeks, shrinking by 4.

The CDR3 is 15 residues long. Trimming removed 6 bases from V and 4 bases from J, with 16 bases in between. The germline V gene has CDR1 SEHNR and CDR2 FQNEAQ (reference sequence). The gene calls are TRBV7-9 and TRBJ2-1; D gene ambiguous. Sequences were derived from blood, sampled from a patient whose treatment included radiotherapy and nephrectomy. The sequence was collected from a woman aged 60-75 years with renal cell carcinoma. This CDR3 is CASRAHSDAYNEQFF. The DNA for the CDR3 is TGTGCCAGCAGAGCTCATTCGGACGCATACAATGAGCAGTTCTTC.